This section outlines one T cell receptor (beta chain) sequence together with its context. The specificity of this receptor is unknown. No clone much larger than this one lies a single base away; base qualities are absent. The library relied on 5' RACE. Sequencer: NextSeq 500. In the TCR library protocol, unique molecular identifiers were attached to individual cDNA molecules to correct for PCR bias and sequencing error. Both TCR alpha and beta chains were sequenced, and tight co-correlation was observed between alpha and beta sequence abundances in each sample. In the source study's methods: Decombinator V4 was used to annotate the V gene, J gene and CDR3 of the TCR sequences. Expanded TCRs were defined as changing significantly between any two time points under a Poisson model with p below 0.0001. TCR abundances were normalised to the total number of TCRs sequenced per sample and were expressed as counts per million. VDJdb, accessed on 1 November 2021, was searched for TCRs annotated for CMV, EBV and SARS-CoV-2, and TCRs annotated for more than one antigen were excluded. The public reads were reanalyzed by TCRdb: fastp trimming at Q25, MiXCR alignment, in-frame beta chains only. CDR3 protein sequences are deduplicated, and each keeps its most common genes and DNA. TCRdb, not the authors, supplied the V and J calls. This sample gives tens of thousands of distinct CDR3 sequences in total; under 14% of them show up just once. The top ten clonotypes cover 3.5% to 4% of the sample.

The data belong to a study of early T cells in non-severe SARS-CoV-2 infection (dated by TCRdb to about 2021). As for the study more broadly: Because TCR sequencing relied on bulk RNA taken from unsorted whole blood, pairing of alpha and beta chains was not possible. Study-wide findings and limitations: Matching against VDJdb was skewed toward anti-spike CD8 responses, likely underestimated virus-specific expansions, and missed private and CD4 specificities.

This was a case-control study nested in a cohort of healthcare workers in London, UK, who had nasopharyngeal swab PCR tests and blood samples taken every week. Healthcare workers were recruited during the week of the UK lockdown, between 23 and 31 March 2020, and followed weekly for up to roughly 16 weeks. The clonotype was recovered from an adult who was a healthcare worker with PCR-confirmed SARS-CoV-2 infection or an uninfected control (not recorded which). Sequencing input: whole blood.

CDR3 region: CASSLVLAADGELFF. The DNA is as follows: TGTGCCAGCAGCTTAGTGCTAGCGGCTGACGGGGAGCTGTTTTTT. The V and J segments used are TRBV11-3 and TRBJ2-2, with 7 middle bases fitting TRBD2. Via the germline V gene, CDR1 is SGHNT and CDR2 YENEEA. V ends up 1 base short and J 7 bases short, with an unmatched junction base count of 6. Reading from cysteine to phenylalanine, the CDR3 counts 15 amino acids. Only CDR3 DNA is held: 45 bases, read in frame from base 1.